This T cell receptor beta chain was sequenced in a study of regulatory T cells in long-lasting Graves disease. General study points: Between persistent patients, a few thousand public clonotypes were shared, exceeding the roughly 940 shared between new patients. Repertoires from persistent disease leaned toward TRBV28, TRBJ1-2 and TRBJ2-5.

This CDR3 has 15 amino acids. J was trimmed by 5 bases and V by 6 bases; bases with no gene match: 8. The germline CDR1 and CDR2 sequences are MDHEN and SYDVKM. The time point here: persistent/refractory GD, antithyroid drugs over 5 years with positive TRAb. PBMC-extracted RNA yielded the TCR library. CDR3 regions were amplified by Arm-PCR using iRepertoire HTBI primers to build TCR beta libraries. A single record per CDR3 protein comes from TCRdb applying MiXCR to the multiplex PCR reads. The profile shows 310,000 or so distinct CDR3 sequences, roughly 21% of them singletons. This clonotype was counted a few times. Its target is unknown.

This specimen was peripheral blood mononuclear cells (PBMCs), taken when the disease was refractory, from a patient treated with antithyroid drugs. The chain joins TRBV28 to TRBJ1-1, with 11 bases identical to TRBD1. The receptor was derived from a female donor with Graves disease. This CDR3 reads CASRSQDRGRTEAFF. In DNA form, the CDR3 reads TGTGCCAGCAGATCCCAGGACAGGGGGCGAACTGAAGCTTTCTTT.